A selection of T cell receptor beta chains follows, all from one sample in a study of CD8 T cells in ankylosing spondylitis. One entry per CDR3 protein, called by TCRdb with MiXCR from the 5' RACE reads. The data hold about 350,000 distinct CDR3 sequences, with 20% observed a single time. The sequenced sample was blood, either unsorted or a sorted T cell fraction (not recorded which). The source is a male donor with ankylosing spondylitis or in good health (not recorded which). Both conserved end residues are part of each CDR3. Fields, in order: J gene, V gene, clone size, D gene, CDR3 protein, CDR3 DNA. The D gene is left open where the match is weak. Clone size appears in some rows only: once, few, many, or a class for an expanded clone.

>TRBJ2-1|TRBV6-5|few|.
CASSYSRNNEQFF
TGTGCCAGCAGTTACAGCCGGAACAATGAGCAGTTCTTC
>TRBJ2-7|TRBV28|few|.
CASSLDVTSSYEQYF
TGTGCCAGCAGCCTGGACGTGACAAGCTCCTACGAGCAGTACTTC
>TRBJ1-5|TRBV12-3/TRBV12-4|.|.
CASRGGGRQPQHF
TGTGCCAGCCGGGGCGGGGGTCGGCAGCCCCAGCATTTT
>TRBJ2-1|TRBV6-4|many|.
CASSDSLASSYNEQFF
TGTGCCAGCAGTGACTCACTGGCGAGCTCCTACAATGAGCAGTTCTTC
>TRBJ2-5|TRBV20-1|few|TRBD1
CSLQGVVGETQYF
TGCAGTTTGCAGGGGGTAGTTGGAGAGACCCAGTACTTC
>TRBJ1-4|TRBV27|.|.
CASSTGHGKLFF
TGTGCCAGCAGTACAGGGCATGGAAAACTGTTTTTT
>TRBJ2-7|TRBV28|many|.
CASSPRAGSYEQYF
TGTGCCAGCAGTCCAAGGGCCGGTTCCTACGAGCAGTACTTC
>TRBJ2-3|TRBV12-3/TRBV12-4|.|.
CASSWTSDTQYF
TGTGCCAGCAGCTGGACTTCAGATACGCAGTATTTT
>TRBJ1-4|TRBV12-3/TRBV12-4|.|.
CASTHNGVNEKLFF
TGTGCCAGCACCCATAACGGGGTAAATGAAAAACTGTTTTTT
>TRBJ1-2|TRBV14|few|.
CASSPAGEMDGYTF
TGTGCCAGCAGCCCCGCAGGGGAGATGGATGGCTACACCTTC
>TRBJ1-2|TRBV6-2/TRBV6-3|few|TRBD1
CASSWTGVGYTF
TGTGCCAGCAGTTGGACAGGGGTTGGCTACACCTTC
>TRBJ1-6|TRBV28|.|TRBD1
CASSYTTGVDSPLHF
TGTGCCAGCAGTTACACGACAGGGGTTGATTCACCCCTCCACTTT
>TRBJ2-3|TRBV7-9|.|TRBD1
CASSSPGTGGWTDTQYF
TGTGCCAGCAGCTCCCCCGGGACAGGGGGCTGGACAGATACGCAGTATTTT
>TRBJ1-1|TRBV30|.|.
CAWSVLGGTEAFF
TGTGCCTGGAGTGTACTGGGGGGAACTGAAGCTTTCTTT
>TRBJ2-3|TRBV11-2|few|.
CASSLGDRPPADTQYF
TGTGCCAGCAGCTTAGGGGACCGACCCCCAGCAGATACGCAGTATTTT
>TRBJ2-1|TRBV10-3|few|TRBD1
CAISETGTGYNEQFF
TGTGCCATCAGTGAGACCGGGACAGGTTACAATGAGCAGTTCTTC
>TRBJ2-7|TRBV12-3/TRBV12-4|few|TRBD1
CASSPGTVLLYEQYF
TGTGCCAGCAGTCCCGGGACAGTTCTGCTATACGAGCAGTACTTC
>TRBJ2-2|TRBV7-3|few|TRBD1
CASSETGGADGELFF
TGTGCCAGCAGCGAAACAGGGGGCGCTGACGGGGAGCTGTTTTTT
>TRBJ2-3|TRBV9|.|.
CASSVDGGLDTQYF
TGTGCCAGCAGCGTAGATGGGGGCCTAGATACGCAGTATTTT
>TRBJ1-2|TRBV27|.|.
CASRFGGPNYGYTF
TGTGCCAGCAGGTTCGGAGGGCCTAACTATGGCTACACCTTC
>TRBJ2-7|TRBV20-1|.|.
CNARDRVQGDLSYEQYF
TGCAATGCTAGAGATCGGGTACAGGGTGACCTCTCCTACGAGCAGTACTTC
>TRBJ2-7|TRBV7-9|.|TRBD1
CASSSAYRTGFYNEQYF
TGTGCCAGCAGCTCAGCCTATAGGACAGGGTTCTACAACGAGCAGTACTTC
>TRBJ1-1|TRBV28|few|.
CASSSPTDGNTEAFF
TGTGCCAGCAGTTCCCCGACAGATGGGAACACTGAAGCTTTCTTT
>TRBJ2-1|TRBV29-1|.|.
CSVEGSGVTSYNEQFF
TGCAGCGTTGAGGGATCCGGGGTGACATCCTACAATGAGCAGTTCTTC
>TRBJ2-1|TRBV6-4|.|.
CASSDSVYNEQFF
TGTGCCAGCAGTGACTCGGTTTACAATGAGCAGTTCTTC
>TRBJ2-3|TRBV6-1|.|TRBD1
CASSPLRPGTDGDTQYF
TGTGCCAGCAGCCCACTCCGCCCCGGGACAGACGGGGATACGCAGTATTTT
>TRBJ2-3|TRBV20-1|few|.
CSAPGSDRTDTQYF
TGCAGTGCCCCTGGGTCCGACCGCACAGATACGCAGTATTTT
>TRBJ2-7|TRBV12-3/TRBV12-4|.|.
CASSLFERPYEQYF
TGTGCCAGCAGTTTATTTGAGCGGCCCTACGAGCAGTACTTC
>TRBJ2-6|TRBV2|.|.
CASSGQVGGANVLTF
TGTGCCAGCAGTGGTCAGGTGGGCGGGGCCAACGTCCTGACTTTC
>TRBJ2-2|TRBV4-2|.|.
CASSQDLLDTGELFF
TGTGCCAGCAGCCAAGATCTGTTAGACACCGGGGAGCTGTTTTTT
>TRBJ2-7|TRBV20-1|.|.
CSAREGLPSYEQYF
TGCAGTGCTAGAGAAGGACTCCCTTCCTACGAGCAGTACTTC
>TRBJ1-6|TRBV9|.|.
CASSVLRVGGYNSPLHF
TGTGCCAGCAGCGTCCTCAGGGTAGGCGGCTATAATTCACCCCTCCACTTT
>TRBJ2-1|TRBV20-1|.|.
CSASPPANEQFF
TGCAGTGCTAGTCCCCCGGCGAATGAGCAGTTCTTC
>TRBJ2-2|TRBV29-1|few|.
CSVGQENTGELFF
TGCAGCGTTGGACAGGAGAACACCGGGGAGCTGTTTTTT
>TRBJ2-5|TRBV5-1|few|.
CASRAGTETQYF
TGCGCCAGCCGGGCGGGGACCGAGACCCAGTACTTC
>TRBJ2-1|TRBV9|.|TRBD1
CASSVASSRDRVVF
TGTGCCAGCAGCGTAGCCTCATCCCGGGACAGGGTCGTCTTC
>TRBJ2-1|TRBV29-1|few|TRBD1
CSGWTGGREQFF
TGCAGCGGGTGGACAGGGGGCAGGGAGCAGTTCTTC
>TRBJ2-1|TRBV4-2|.|.
CASSQWDLSSYNEQFF
TGTGCCAGCAGCCAGTGGGACCTGAGCTCCTACAATGAGCAGTTCTTC
>TRBJ1-4|TRBV12-3/TRBV12-4|.|.
CASTSGGDNEKLFF
TGTGCCAGCACCTCCGGGGGAGATAATGAAAAACTGTTTTTT
>TRBJ2-7|TRBV4-2|.|TRBD1
CASSQEGQSYEQYF
TGTGCCAGCAGCCAAGAGGGACAGTCCTACGAGCAGTACTTC
>TRBJ2-7|TRBV4-2|.|TRBD1
CASSQGQGQGGEQYF
TGTGCCAGCAGCCAAGGACAAGGACAGGGCGGCGAGCAGTACTTC
>TRBJ1-1|TRBV10-3|.|.
CAISELTAGRDTEAFF
TGTGCCATCAGTGAGTTGACAGCAGGGAGGGACACTGAAGCTTTCTTT
>TRBJ2-5|TRBV12-3/TRBV12-4|few|.
CASSAGPGRGETQYF
TGTGCCAGCAGTGCGGGACCCGGCCGGGGGGAGACCCAGTACTTC
>TRBJ2-7|TRBV7-3|.|.
CASSLFPGAEQYF
TGTGCCAGCAGCTTGTTTCCCGGAGCCGAGCAGTACTTC
>TRBJ2-3|TRBV7-9|.|TRBD2
CASSPPAAGLTDTQYF
TGTGCCAGCAGCCCCCCCGCAGCGGGGCTCACAGATACGCAGTATTTT
>TRBJ2-3|TRBV29-1|.|TRBD2
CSWESVVAGAPPVTQYF
TGCAGTTGGGAATCGGTGGTAGCGGGGGCCCCTCCAGTTACGCAGTATTTT